These 9 T cell receptor beta chains share one sample of origin, sequenced in a study of post-analysis software for immune sequencing data. Study results and limitations: Compared with controls, patients had more of about 5 TRBV segments, including TRBV5-6, TRBV5-1 and TRBV20-1.

Their antigens remain unidentified. Unique molecular identifiers were carried by the TCR beta cDNA libraries. TCRdb recomputed calls from the PCR reads with MiXCR, one row per CDR3 protein. The table lists about 200,000 distinct CDR3 sequences, roughly 28% of them singletons. Material for sequencing was blood. These receptors were collected from a girl aged 2-17 years with multiple sclerosis.

The DNA of the CDR3 is TGTGCCAGCAGCGCCATAGTGGGCAATCAGCCCCAGCATTTT. This codes for CASSAIVGNQPQHF. The V gene is TRBV2, the J gene TRBJ1-5; D unresolved. The V end was cut by 6 bases, the J end by 2 bases, with 11 bases between. Germline V gene lookup returns CDR1 SNHLY and CDR2 FYNNEI. The CDR3 is 14 residues long.

With regard to this clonotype: Possible read error: a much larger clone is one base away. This chain joins TRBV9 and TRBJ2-5; D gene unclear. The CDR3 is made up of 12 amino acids. V lost 0 bases and J lost 11, with 11 bases in between. The germline V gene encodes CDR1 SGDLS and CDR2 YYNGEE. Here the CDR3 reads CASSVELGEQYF. The DNA for the CDR3 is TGTGCCAGCAGCGTAGAGCTGGGTGAGCAGTACTTC.

On this clonotype: A much larger clone sits a single nucleotide away, making a read error possible. V usage is TRBV7-9 and J usage is TRBJ2-7, with 7 nucleotides matching TRBD1. The CDR3 consists of 13 residues. The V gene's germline CDR1 is SEHNR and CDR2 FQNEAQ (reference sequence). In DNA, the CDR3 is TGTGTCAGCAGGCCGGGACAGTGGGCCGAGCAGTACTTC. Its protein product is CVSRPGQWAEQYF.

The CDR3 here is CASSWGSSEQFF. CDR3 sequence (DNA): TGTGCCAGCAGCTGGGGTTCGTCTGAGCAGTTCTTC. V gene TRBV3-1 combines with J gene TRBJ2-1, with no clear D. The CDR3 loop spans 12 amino acids. Between the trimmed V and J ends, which lost 5 bases and 9 bases, there was a span of 11 bases. CDR1 is LGHDT, CDR2 YNNKEL, per germline (reference sequence).

This clonotype showed up many times. The V call is TRBV10-3, the J call TRBJ2-1; D is possibly TRBD2 (6 bases). CDR1 and CDR2 from the germline V gene are ENHRY and SYGVKD. V lost 3 bases, J lost 8 bases, and 20 bases lay in between. The CDR3 contains 16 residues. CDR3 in amino acids: CAISDRRGSNIYEQFF. The CDR3 nucleotides read TGTGCCATCAGTGATAGGCGGGGCTCTAATATTTATGAGCAGTTCTTC.

The genes are TRBV9 and TRBJ1-1, with D perhaps matching TRBD1 (6 bases). This CDR3 contains 15 residues. V lost 0 bases and J 1 base, leaving 10 bases between the germline ends. CDR1 SGDLS and CDR2 YYNGEE come from the germline V gene. This chain's CDR3 is CASSVGYRENTEAFF. The CDR3 nucleotides read TGTGCCAGCAGCGTAGGATACAGGGAGAACACTGAAGCTTTCTTT. Complete variable domain (other parts from reference TRBV9 and TRBJ1-1): DSGVTQTPKHLITATGQRVTLRCSPRSGDLSVYWYQQSLDQGLQFLIQYYNGEERAKGNILERFSAQQFPDLHSELNLSSLELGDSALYFCASSVGYRENTEAFFGQGTRLTVV.

This clonotype was seen a few times. The chain has TRBV7-2 and TRBJ2-2; 7 bases align to TRBD2. Trimming removed 5 bases from V and 5 bases from J; junction bases left unmatched: 5. The CDR3 is 14 residues long. The germline CDR1 and CDR2 sequences are SGHTA and FQGNSA. The DNA for the CDR3 is TGTGCCAGCAGCGTCCTCGGGGGGACCGGGGAGCTGTTTTTT. Its protein product is CASSVLGGTGELFF.

This clonotype has a count of ten or more. V is TRBV5-1 and J is TRBJ1-2; 8 nucleotides align to TRBD1. Germline V gives CDR1 SGHRS, CDR2 YFSETQ. This CDR3 spans 14 amino acids. Trimming cost V 3 bases and J 8 bases; bases outside gene matches: 9. The CDR3 sequence: CASSSRADRDGYTF. Here the CDR3 DNA reads TGCGCCAGCAGCTCCCGGGCGGACAGGGACGGCTACACCTTC.

This chain joins TRBV6-5 and TRBJ1-4, with D unresolved. Between the trimmed V and J ends, which lost 5 bases and 11 bases, there was a span of 12 bases. From germline, CDR1 is MNHEY and CDR2 SVGAGI. The CDR3 is 12 residues long. CDR3 sequence (DNA): TGTGCCAGCAGTATCTACAAGGGCAAACTGTTTTTT. It specifies CASSIYKGKLFF.